This entry features one T cell receptor (beta chain) sequence. The sample comes from a study of cytomegalovirus exposure and HLA in healthy donors. The PCR had 60 Vbeta and 13 Jbeta primers. Assay used: immunoSEQ multiplex PCR; TCRdb lists only in-frame clones, some missing. This table holds 100,000 to 150,000 clones. The CDR3 covers 17 residues. V was pared by 6 bases and J by 5 bases, with 14 bases of the junction left unmatched. CDR1 is LNHNV, CDR2 YYDKDF, per germline (reference sequence). The receptor was isolated from a woman aged 40 to 55 in good health and CMV-seropositive. Specimen: PBMCs. The gene calls are TRBV15 and TRBJ2-1; 9 nucleotides align to TRBD2. The CDR3 region is CATSFRLGGRGDNEQFF. CDR3 DNA sequence: TGTGCCACCAGTTTCAGGCTTGGCGGGAGGGGGGACAATGAGCAGTTCTTC.